Reported below is one T cell receptor beta chain. Its specificity is unknown. Each sorted subset replicate got 200 ng genomic DNA, approximately 27,000 genomes. Generated by immunoSEQ multiplex PCR, the TCRdb table keeps only in-frame clones and is missing some. The table has 90,000 to 120,000 clones, under 70% seen once. V shed 2 bases, J shed 5 bases, and the junction held 21 bases outside the gene matches. Germline loops: CDR1 MRHNA, CDR2 SNTAGT. There are 22 residues in the CDR3. The data were taken from a study of shared clonotypes between healthy human individuals. Study summary: For every donor, three CD4 naive, three CD4 memory, two CD8 naive and one CD8 memory plates were used. Findings and limits, study-wide: Relative to memory subsets, naive subsets generally showed larger estimated richness. A reduction in generation probabilities was seen for non-shared clonotypes relative to those shared by all four donors.

The genes are TRBV6-4 and TRBJ2-3; 14 bases line up with TRBD2. Sequenced: memory CD8+ T cells sorted from blood. Subset denoted: CD45RO+ cells pooled with CCR7-negative TemRA cells. The clonotype originates from a woman aged 30 to 39 in good health. CDR3 sequence: CASSDRLGTSGSIGVRRDTQYF. CDR3 DNA: TGTGCCAGCAGTGACCGCTTAGGGACTAGCGGGAGTATCGGAGTCCGGAGAGATACGCAGTATTTT.